A selection of T cell receptor beta chains follows, all from one sample in a study of cytomegalovirus exposure and HLA in healthy donors. The assay was immunoSEQ multiplex PCR, and TCRdb's table has in-frame clones only and misses some. The sample carries around 130,000 clones, around 83% recorded once. The sequencing input was PBMCs. The receptors originated from a woman aged 18-29 years in good health and CMV-seropositive. Both conserved end residues are part of each CDR3.

V	CDR3
TRBV7-9	CASSPQDGVGGTDTQYF
TRBV23-1	CASSQSGGLGRGEYGQPQHF
TRBV7-3	CASSSRTGELFF
TRBV7-9	CASSQGSKTEAFF
TRBV19	CASSPGTGGYEQYF
TRBV10-2	CASSEMGLDYGYTF
TRBV4-1	CASSQVRGSQETQYF
TRBV5-1	CASSLDREHTEAFF
TRBV27	CASSQTGPTNEKLFF
TRBV6-4	CASSGTALGQQYF
TRBV9	CASSSAYNEQFF
TRBV10-3	CAISDQVTSGGTKASYEQYF
TRBV6-5	CASSRGTGLAYEQYF
TRBV10-2	CASSRTGGAISPLHF
TRBV7-9	CASSRQGNEQFF
TRBV11-2	CASSTRLAGGHRYNEQFF
TRBV27	CASSPLRGGEQYF
TRBV11-3	CASSPTGGELFF
TRBV2	CASSDGRGGERDEQFF
TRBV4-1	CASSQVGQGLNYGYTF
TRBV6-1	CASSNRGIRYEQYF
TRBV27	CASSFGGNRYTQYF
TRBV10-3	CAIRRGGVDYGYTF
TRBV5-1	CASSLDRAAKTGELFF
TRBV5-8	CASSLQFGEDEQYF
TRBV7-9	CASSLDGGPLHEQYF
TRBV27	CASSPGNYEQYF
TRBV29-1	CSVGHIPNEQYF
TRBV6-1	CASSEARFTEAFF
TRBV29-1	CSGGQDTEAFF
TRBV27	CASSVAVYGYTF
TRBV20-1	CSAYGRGEQYF
TRBV6-5	CASSETGGDGYTF
TRBV5-1	CASSVGQDNSPLHF
TRBV10-3	CAISEDGEYGYTF
TRBV5-4	CASSLSGTRETQYF
TRBV2	CATHSGAGNTIYF
TRBV27	CASSVQGHEQFF
TRBV5-1	CASSWTGTANTEAFF
TRBV28	CASSYEEETQYF
TRBV28	CASRWDSTQYF
TRBV28	CASSPGTGLSNQPQHF
TRBV2	CASSEGGFTEAFF
TRBV9	CASSVGPGVSYEQYF
TRBV5-6	CASSLAAGWETQYF
TRBV6-6	CASSYDLALHF
TRBV6-1	CASSDSYNEQFF
TRBV5-6	CASRILDGRGGAFQETQYF
TRBV28	CASTTPRTGAYEQYF
TRBV6-1	CASSEPTDYYGYTF
TRBV10-2	CASSVTSGGRFAGTQYF
TRBV27	CASRIRGGYTEAFF
TRBV7-2	CASSLDSGYQLQHF
TRBV5-4	CASSLEGGAGTNTEAFF